This passage covers 30 T cell receptor beta chains from one sample sequenced in a study of human T cells and chemical hapten exposure. Time point noted: healthy volunteer bleed at 6 weeks. Total RNA came from unfractionated whole blood. TCRdb fed the RACE reads into MiXCR, producing one record per CDR3 protein. The profile shows tens of thousands of distinct CDR3 sequences, around 8.7% of them singletons. Material for sequencing was whole blood. These receptors were collected from a male donor in good health. Some clones in this sample may be carry-over from other donors' samples.

This clonotype was counted ten times or more. V is TRBV10-3 and J is TRBJ1-1; unclear D gene. This CDR3 is built from 14 residues. V shed 3 bases and J shed 4 bases, with 12 bases lying between them. Germline loops: CDR1 ENHRY, CDR2 SYGVKD. DNA of the CDR3: TGTGCCATCAGTGAAGGAACCTTTGGCACTGAAGCTTTCTTT. Translated, it gives CAISEGTFGTEAFF.

The rearrangement links TRBV5-6 to TRBJ2-7; 7 nucleotides align to TRBD2. The J segment lost 1 base and the V segment lost 5 bases, leaving 3 bases of the junction unmatched. CDR1 and CDR2 (germline): SGHDT, YYEEEE. The CDR3 is made up of 13 amino acids. The CDR3 reads CASRRGTSYEQYF. The DNA for the CDR3 is TGTGCCAGCAGGCGGGGGACGTCCTACGAGCAGTACTTC.

The rearrangement joins TRBV20-1 to TRBJ2-5, with 12 nucleotides matching TRBD2. The CDR3 runs 17 residues. V gave up 6 bases and J gave up 5 bases; unmatched junction bases: 16. Germline lookup yields CDR1 DFQATT and CDR2 SNEGSKA (reference sequence). In nucleotides, the CDR3 is TGCAGTGCCACCCTCGGGAGCCTAGCGGGAGGGAGGGAGACCCAGTACTTC. Translated: CSATLGSLAGGRETQYF.

The V gene is TRBV3-1, the J gene TRBJ2-1; D perhaps matches TRBD1 (6 bases). This CDR3 is built from 14 residues. The germline gives CDR1 LGHDT, CDR2 YNNKEL (reference sequence). Trimming shortened V by 4 bases and J by 6 bases, and 13 bases separated the two germline ends. In nucleotides, the CDR3 is TGTGCCAGCAGCCTGGTCAGGGGCACCAATGAGCAGTTCTTC. Residues: CASSLVRGTNEQFF.

The sample holds a few counts of this clonotype. The chain carries TRBV6-2 or TRBV6-3 and TRBJ1-1; possible D gene TRBD1, 5 bases. Trimming took off 0 bases at V and 0 bases at J, with 8 bases between the two ends. CDR1 MNHEY and CDR2 SVGEGT come from the germline V gene. This CDR3 contains 15 residues. As DNA, the CDR3 is TGTGCCAGCAGTTACTCGAACAGGATGAACACTGAAGCTTTCTTT. Amino acids: CASSYSNRMNTEAFF.

This clonotype was counted between two and nine times. The V and J genes are TRBV27 and TRBJ2-5, with D possibly being TRBD2 (6 bases). In germline, CDR1 is MNHEY, CDR2 SMNVEV (reference sequence). The CDR3 runs 14 residues. V lost 3 bases to trimming and J lost 1 base, with 9 bases between them. The CDR3 DNA follows: TGTGCCAGCAGTTTGGGAGGACCCCAAGAGACCCAGTACTTC. This translates into CASSLGGPQETQYF.

The V gene is TRBV10-3, the J gene TRBJ1-1; D is possibly TRBD1 (5 bases). The germline gives CDR1 ENHRY, CDR2 SYGVKD. This CDR3 has 15 amino acids. V gave up 5 bases and J gave up 4 bases, with 17 bases separating them. CDR3 sequence: CAISSQTASFTEAFF. As DNA, the CDR3 is TGTGCCATCAGTTCTCAGACAGCCTCCTTCACTGAAGCTTTCTTT.

This clonotype was counted many times. The chain is built from TRBV5-1 and TRBJ1-2; D perhaps matches TRBD1 (5 bases). Germline lookup yields CDR1 SGHRS and CDR2 YFSETQ. The CDR3 loop spans 12 amino acids. Trimming removed 4 bases from V and 7 bases from J, with 11 bases in between. The CDR3 protein is CASSATQGGYTF. The CDR3 nucleotides read TGCGCCAGCAGCGCCACGCAGGGTGGCTACACCTTC.

Many counts were recorded for this clonotype. The chain joins TRBV29-1 to TRBJ2-1, with TRBD2 matching 8 bases. The length of the CDR3 is 12 residues. Trimming at V came to 6 bases and at J to 9 bases, leaving 7 bases not matched to a gene. CDR1 is SQVTM and CDR2 is ANQGSEA in the germline V gene. CDR3 region: CSVGRGAREQFF. The CDR3 DNA reads TGCAGCGTCGGGCGGGGGGCCCGTGAGCAGTTCTTC.

Here the CDR3 reads CSALAGGHNEQFF. The DNA of the CDR3 is TGCAGTGCCTTAGCGGGAGGTCACAATGAGCAGTTCTTC. The chain recombines TRBV20-1 with TRBJ2-1, with 10 bases that match TRBD2. Trimming at V came to 6 bases and at J to 5 bases, leaving 4 bases not matched to a gene. The germline V gene has CDR1 DFQATT and CDR2 SNEGSKA (reference sequence). The CDR3 is 13 residues long.

The genes are TRBV12-3 or TRBV12-4 and TRBJ2-7; TRBD1 agrees at 7 bases. This CDR3 has 14 amino acids. V trimming: 6 bases; J trimming: 0 bases; junction bases outside the gene matches: 5. CDR3 sequence (DNA): TGTGCCAGCAGCCGGGACAGAAGCTCCTACGAGCAGTACTTC. This translates into CASSRDRSSYEQYF.

This clonotype has a handful of counts. The chain uses TRBV12-3 or TRBV12-4 and TRBJ1-3, with D unresolved. The CDR3 runs to 16 residues. Trimming removed 5 bases at V and 0 bases at J, with 14 bases between. The CDR3 region is CASSTSPLYSGNTIYF. CDR3 nucleotide sequence: TGTGCCAGCAGTACCAGCCCACTTTACTCTGGAAACACCATATATTTT.

Only a few counts were recorded for this clonotype. V and J are TRBV6-5 and TRBJ2-4; TRBD1 might be the D (5 bases). V was clipped by 2 bases and J by 0 bases, with 8 bases between them. This CDR3 has 15 residues. Germline values: CDR1 MNHEY, CDR2 SVGAGI. The CDR3 DNA sequence: TGTGCCAGCAGTTACAGGGGTTTAGCCAAAAACATTCAGTACTTC. As protein: CASSYRGLAKNIQYF.

This chain joins TRBV5-4 and TRBJ2-5; no firm D call. The CDR3 extends over 11 amino acids. From germline, CDR1 is SGHNT and CDR2 YYREEE (reference sequence). V dropped 5 bases and J dropped 0 bases, with 2 bases sitting between them. The CDR3 reads CASRYQETQYF. The CDR3 DNA sequence: TGTGCCAGCAGGTACCAAGAGACCCAGTACTTC.

This clonotype was seen at least ten times. The CDR3 is CSARAPSASNEQFF. Written as DNA, the CDR3 is TGCAGTGCTAGAGCCCCCTCCGCTAGCAATGAGCAGTTCTTC. This chain uses TRBV20-1 with TRBJ2-1; D is undetermined. V lost 1 base, J lost 6 bases, and 13 bases lay in between. The germline V gene has CDR1 DFQATT and CDR2 SNEGSKA (reference sequence). The CDR3 totals 14 residues.

This clonotype was observed many times. The CDR3 protein is CAISESLGRRSYNEQFF. The CDR3 nucleotides read TGTGCCATCAGTGAATCGTTGGGACGTCGCTCCTACAATGAGCAGTTCTTC. The J gene is TRBJ2-1, the V gene TRBV10-3; D may correspond to TRBD1 or TRBD2 (5 bases each). The ends were cut back, 3 bases at V and 0 bases at J, with 15 bases in the middle. CDR1 ENHRY and CDR2 SYGVKD come from the germline V gene. This CDR3 spans 17 amino acids.

V usage is TRBV21-1 and J usage is TRBJ2-6; the table's D call, TRBD1, has no DNA check behind it. TRBV21-1 is a known pseudogene. CDR3 length: 18 amino acids. CDR3 in amino acids: CASSKGPGGATGANVLTF. In DNA form, the CDR3 reads TGTGCCAGCAGCAAAGGCCCAGGGGGGGCCACTGGGGCCAACGTCCTGACTTTC.

The chain recombines TRBV7-2 with TRBJ2-1, with D possibly TRBD1 on 5 matching bases. This CDR3 comprises 13 residues. In germline, CDR1 is SGHTA, CDR2 FQGNSA. V was shortened by 4 bases and J by 7 bases, with 11 bases between the two germline ends. CDR3 sequence (DNA): TGTGCCAGCAGCTCCGAACCAGGGAATGAGCAGTTCTTC. The encoded protein is CASSSEPGNEQFF.

This clonotype was observed a handful of times. The chain uses TRBV4-1 and TRBJ1-3; no definite D call. Germline loops: CDR1 MGHRA, CDR2 YSYEKL. The CDR3 is 13 amino acids. V was cut by 0 bases and J by 8 bases, with 8 bases left in between. The CDR3 is CASSQEKGDTIYF. The CDR3 DNA reads TGCGCCAGCAGCCAAGAGAAGGGTGACACCATATATTTT.

In this sample, this clonotype turned up a few times. The chain joins TRBV27 to TRBJ2-3, with no clear D. The V end lost 5 bases, the J end lost 0 bases, and 6 bases lay between the germline ends. Germline V gives CDR1 MNHEY, CDR2 SMNVEV (reference sequence). This CDR3 contains 13 residues. CDR3 sequence reads: CASSRASTDTQYF. CDR3 in DNA: TGTGCCAGCAGTCGCGCTAGCACAGATACGCAGTATTTT.

This clonotype was detected many times. The chain is built from TRBV11-2 and TRBJ1-1, with D possibly being TRBD1 (6 bases). CDR1 and CDR2 from the germline V gene are SGHAT and FQNNGV. V dropped 5 bases and J dropped 5 bases, with 21 bases sitting between them. The CDR3 runs to 16 residues. The CDR3 sequence: CASSQSQSGGSTEAFF. The CDR3 DNA reads TGTGCCAGCAGCCAGAGCCAGTCCGGGGGCTCGACTGAAGCTTTCTTT.

This clonotype came up a few times. The V gene is TRBV29-1, the J gene TRBJ1-2; tentative D call: TRBD1 (6 bases). V dropped 8 bases and J dropped 6 bases, with 10 bases sitting between them. Germline CDR1 is SQVTM and CDR2 is ANQGSEA. The CDR3 runs to 10 residues. CDR3 loop: CSTGTDGYTF. The CDR3 bases are TGCAGCACAGGGACCGATGGCTACACCTTC. Full variable domain (rest looked up from reference TRBV29-1 and TRBJ1-2): SAVISQKPSRDICQRGTSLTIQCQVDSQVTMMFWYRQQPGQSLTLIATANQGSEATYESGFVIDKFPISRPNLTFSTLTVSNMSPEDSSIYLCSTGTDGYTFGSGTRLTVV.

This clonotype has a count of ten or more. V and J are TRBV10-3 and TRBJ1-5; D is unclear. The germline gives CDR1 ENHRY, CDR2 SYGVKD. The CDR3 spans 13 residues. V lost 6 bases and J lost 5, with 11 bases in between. The CDR3 reads CAIRAAADQPQHF. The CDR3 region has the DNA TGTGCCATCAGGGCCGCCGCCGATCAGCCCCAGCATTTT.

This chain uses TRBV19 with TRBJ2-1, with 8 nucleotides matching TRBD2. Germline V gene data show CDR1 as LNHDA and CDR2 as SQIVND (reference sequence). Trimming took 3 bases from V and 5 from J; bases not matched to a gene: 6. There are 15 residues in the CDR3. CDR3 loop: CASSIGRATDNEQFF. The CDR3 nucleotides are TGTGCCAGTAGTATCGGGAGGGCCACGGACAATGAGCAGTTCTTC.

This clonotype has only a few counts. V gene TRBV3-1 combines with J gene TRBJ2-2; 11 bases match TRBD1. The CDR3 loop spans 15 amino acids. Germline CDR1 and CDR2: LGHDT and YNNKEL (reference sequence). The V and J ends lost 4 bases and 8 bases, in that order; junction bases with no gene match: 6. In nucleotides, the CDR3 is TGTGCCAGCAGCCTTCGGACAGGGGGCCCTGGGGAGCTGTTTTTT. Translated, it gives CASSLRTGGPGELFF. Full variable domain (remainder filled in from reference TRBV3-1 and TRBJ2-2): DTAVSQTPKYLVTQMGNDKSIKCEQNLGHDTMYWYKQDSKKFLKIMFSYNNKELIINETVPNRFSPKSPDKAHLNLHINSLELGDSAVYFCASSLRTGGPGELFFGEGSRLTVL.

This clonotype was found a few times. The V call is TRBV5-1, the J call TRBJ2-7; D ambiguous. Germline CDR1 and CDR2: SGHRS and YFSETQ. The CDR3 covers 11 residues. The germline V and J ends were trimmed by 5 bases and 3 bases, with 6 bases remaining between them. This CDR3 is CASSGDYEQYF. The CDR3 DNA reads TGCGCCAGCAGTGGGGACTACGAGCAGTACTTC.

The chain is built from TRBV4-1 and TRBJ2-3; possible D gene TRBD1, 6 bases. Per germline, CDR1 MGHRA and CDR2 YSYEKL. CDR3 length: 14 residues. Trimming shortened V by 3 bases and J by 5 bases, and 12 bases separated the two germline ends. CDR3 sequence (DNA): TGCGCCAGCAGCCAGCCGACCAGGGGAGATACGCAGTATTTT. Encoded protein: CASSQPTRGDTQYF.

This chain links TRBV7-2 with TRBJ2-5; no firm D call. CDR3 length: 14 residues. Looked up from germline, CDR1 is SGHTA and CDR2 is FQGNSA. V was cut by 0 bases and J by 0 bases, with 5 bases left in between. CDR3 sequence (DNA): TGTGCCAGCAGCTTAGCGGGGAACCAAGAGACCCAGTACTTC. Translating gives CASSLAGNQETQYF.

This chain uses TRBV6-6 with TRBJ1-5; TRBD1 matches 7 bases. J was trimmed by 5 bases and V by 4 bases; bases with no gene match: 5. The CDR3 contains 14 residues. The germline gives CDR1 MNHNY, CDR2 SVGAGI (reference sequence). DNA for the CDR3: TGTGCCAGCAGTTTCCGACAGGGCGATCAGCCCCAGCATTTT. Its translation is CASSFRQGDQPQHF.

This clonotype was observed a few times. The chain is built from TRBV6-5 and TRBJ1-2; D is possibly TRBD1 (5 bases). The length of the CDR3 is 11 residues. The V and J ends lost 11 bases and 5 bases respectively, with 12 bases between them. Germline CDR1 reads MNHEY; CDR2 reads SVGAGI. Here the CDR3 reads CAAGGGYGYTF. The CDR3, as DNA: TGTGCCGCGGGGGGGGGATATGGCTACACCTTC.